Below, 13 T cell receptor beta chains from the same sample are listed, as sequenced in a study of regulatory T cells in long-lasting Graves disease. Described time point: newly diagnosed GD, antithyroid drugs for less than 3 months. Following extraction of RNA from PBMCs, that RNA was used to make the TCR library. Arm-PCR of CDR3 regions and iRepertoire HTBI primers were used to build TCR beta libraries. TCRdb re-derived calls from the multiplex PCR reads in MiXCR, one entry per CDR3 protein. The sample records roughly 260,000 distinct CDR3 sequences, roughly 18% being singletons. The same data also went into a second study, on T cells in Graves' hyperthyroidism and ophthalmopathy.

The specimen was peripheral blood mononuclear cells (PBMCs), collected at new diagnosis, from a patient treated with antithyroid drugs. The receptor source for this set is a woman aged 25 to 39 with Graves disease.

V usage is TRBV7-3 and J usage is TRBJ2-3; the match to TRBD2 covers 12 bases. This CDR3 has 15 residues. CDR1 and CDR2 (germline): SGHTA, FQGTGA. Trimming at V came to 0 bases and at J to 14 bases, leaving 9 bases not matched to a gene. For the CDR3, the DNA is TGTGCCAGCAGCTTAACGGGGACTAGCGGGCAGGAAGGGTATTTT. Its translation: CASSLTGTSGQEGYF.

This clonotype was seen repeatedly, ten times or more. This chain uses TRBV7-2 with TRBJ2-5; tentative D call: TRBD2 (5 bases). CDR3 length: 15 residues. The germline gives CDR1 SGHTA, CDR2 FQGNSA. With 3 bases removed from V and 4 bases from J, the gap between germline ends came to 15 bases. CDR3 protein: CASSLSGDPGETQYF. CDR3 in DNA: TGTGCCAGCAGCTTGTCCGGGGATCCCGGAGAGACCCAGTACTTC.

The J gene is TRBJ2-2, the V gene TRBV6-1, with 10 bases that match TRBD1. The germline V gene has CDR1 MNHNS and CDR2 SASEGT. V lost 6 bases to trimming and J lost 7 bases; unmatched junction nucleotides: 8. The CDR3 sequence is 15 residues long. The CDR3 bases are TGTGCCAGCAGACAGACAGGGGGCGCGGGCGGGGAGCTGTTTTTT. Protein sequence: CASRQTGGAGGELFF.

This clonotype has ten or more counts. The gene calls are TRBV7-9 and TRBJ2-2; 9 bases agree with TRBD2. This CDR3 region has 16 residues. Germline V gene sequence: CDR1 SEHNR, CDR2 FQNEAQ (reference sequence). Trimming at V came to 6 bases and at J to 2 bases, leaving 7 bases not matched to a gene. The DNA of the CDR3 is TGTGCCAGCAGGTATACTAGCGGGTCAAACACCGGGGAGCTGTTTTTT. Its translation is CASRYTSGSNTGELFF. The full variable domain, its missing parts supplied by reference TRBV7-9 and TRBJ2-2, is DTGVSQNPRHKITKRGQNVTFRCDPISEHNRLYWYRQTLGQGPEFLTYFQNEAQLEKSRLLSDRFSAERPKGSFSTLEIQRTEQGDSAMYLCASRYTSGSNTGELFFGEGSRLTVL.

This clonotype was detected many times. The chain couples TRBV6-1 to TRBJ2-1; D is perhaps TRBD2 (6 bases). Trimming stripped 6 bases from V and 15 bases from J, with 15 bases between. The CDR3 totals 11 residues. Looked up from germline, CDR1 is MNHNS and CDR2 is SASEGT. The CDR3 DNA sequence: TGTGCCAGCAGCCAGGGACTTAGTACGTTCTTC. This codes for CASSQGLSTFF.

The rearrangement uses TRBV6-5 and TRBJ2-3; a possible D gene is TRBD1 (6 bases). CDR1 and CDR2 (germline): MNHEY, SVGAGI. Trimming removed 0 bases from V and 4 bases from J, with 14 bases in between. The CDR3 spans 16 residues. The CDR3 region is CASSYSDSFRPDTQYF. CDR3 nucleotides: TGTGCCAGCAGTTACTCGGACAGCTTCCGACCAGATACGCAGTATTTT.

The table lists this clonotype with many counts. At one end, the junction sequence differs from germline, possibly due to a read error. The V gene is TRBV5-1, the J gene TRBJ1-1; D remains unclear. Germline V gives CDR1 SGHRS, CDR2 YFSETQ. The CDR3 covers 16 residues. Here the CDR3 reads CASSFSSGYLNTEAFF. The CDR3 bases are TGTGCCAGCAGCTTTTCCTCCGGGTACCTGAACACTGAAGCTTTCTTT.

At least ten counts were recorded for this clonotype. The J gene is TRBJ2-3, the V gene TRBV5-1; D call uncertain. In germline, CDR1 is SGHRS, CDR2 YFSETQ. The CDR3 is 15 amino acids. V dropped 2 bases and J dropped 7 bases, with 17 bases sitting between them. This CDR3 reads CASSLGPGPGHTQYF. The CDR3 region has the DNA TGCGCCAGCAGCTTAGGCCCCGGGCCTGGCCATACGCAGTATTTT. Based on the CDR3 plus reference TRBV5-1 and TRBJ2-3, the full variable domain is KAGVTQTPRYLIKTRGQQVTLSCSPISGHRSVSWYQQTPGQGLQFLFEYFSETQRNKGNFPGRFSGRQFSNSRSEMNVSTLELGDSALYLCASSLGPGPGHTQYFGPGTRLTVL.

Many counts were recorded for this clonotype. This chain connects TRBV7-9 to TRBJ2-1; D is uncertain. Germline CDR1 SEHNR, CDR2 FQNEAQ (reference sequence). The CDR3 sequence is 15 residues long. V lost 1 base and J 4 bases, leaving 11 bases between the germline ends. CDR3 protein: CASSLDLLQYNEQFF. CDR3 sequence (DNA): TGTGCCAGCAGCTTAGACCTCTTGCAGTACAATGAGCAGTTCTTC.

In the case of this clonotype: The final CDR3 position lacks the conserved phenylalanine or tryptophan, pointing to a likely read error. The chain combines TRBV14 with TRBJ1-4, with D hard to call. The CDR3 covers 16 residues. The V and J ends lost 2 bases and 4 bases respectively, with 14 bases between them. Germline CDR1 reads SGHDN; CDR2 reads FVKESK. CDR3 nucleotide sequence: TGTGCCAGCAGCCAAAACATCTGGTATGGTAATGAAAAACTGTTTATT. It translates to CASSQNIWYGNEKLFI.

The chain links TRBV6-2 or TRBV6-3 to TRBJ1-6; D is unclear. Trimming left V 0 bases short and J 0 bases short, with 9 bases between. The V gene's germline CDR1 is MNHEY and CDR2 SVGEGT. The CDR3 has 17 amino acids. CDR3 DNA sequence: TGTGCCAGCAGTTACTCCGATAGCACCTCCTATAATTCACCCCTCCACTTT. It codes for CASSYSDSTSYNSPLHF.

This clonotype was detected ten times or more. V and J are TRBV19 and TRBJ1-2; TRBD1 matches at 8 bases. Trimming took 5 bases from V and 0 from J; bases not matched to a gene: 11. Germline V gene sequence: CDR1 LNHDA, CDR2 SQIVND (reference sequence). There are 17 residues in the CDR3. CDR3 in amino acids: CASSLRTGILSNYGYTF. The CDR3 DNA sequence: TGTGCCAGTAGTCTACGGACAGGGATACTTTCTAACTATGGCTACACCTTC.

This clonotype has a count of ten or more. The CDR3 is CATSRRQGDGWREQETQYF. In DNA, the CDR3 is TGTGCCACCAGCCGACGACAGGGGGATGGATGGCGGGAACAAGAGACCCAGTACTTC. This chain links TRBV15 with TRBJ2-5; 9 nucleotides line up with TRBD1. Germline-derived CDR1 and CDR2 are LNHNV and YYDKDF (reference sequence). V shed 5 bases, J shed 2 bases, and the junction held 18 bases outside the gene matches. This CDR3 contains 19 residues.